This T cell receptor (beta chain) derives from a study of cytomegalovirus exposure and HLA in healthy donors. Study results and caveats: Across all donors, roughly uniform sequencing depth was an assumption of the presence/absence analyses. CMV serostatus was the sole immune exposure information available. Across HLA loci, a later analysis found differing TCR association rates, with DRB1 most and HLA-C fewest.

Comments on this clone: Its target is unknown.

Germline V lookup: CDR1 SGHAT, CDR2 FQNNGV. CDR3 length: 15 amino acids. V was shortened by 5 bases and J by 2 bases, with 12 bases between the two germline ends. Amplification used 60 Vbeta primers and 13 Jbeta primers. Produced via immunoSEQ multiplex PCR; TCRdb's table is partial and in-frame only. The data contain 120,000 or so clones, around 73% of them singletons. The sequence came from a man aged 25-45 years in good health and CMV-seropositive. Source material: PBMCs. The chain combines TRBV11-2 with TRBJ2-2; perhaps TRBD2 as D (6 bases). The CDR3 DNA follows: TGTGCCAGCAGCATCCCCGGGGGAAACACCGGGGAGCTGTTTTTT. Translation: CASSIPGGNTGELFF. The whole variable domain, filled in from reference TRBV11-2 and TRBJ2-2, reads EAGVAQSPRYKIIEKRQSVAFWCNPISGHATLYWYQQILGQGPKLLIQFQNNGVVDDSQLPKDRFSAERLKGVDSTLKIQPAKLEDSAVYLCASSIPGGNTGELFFGEGSRLTVL.